This T cell receptor beta chain was sequenced for a study of cytomegalovirus exposure and HLA in healthy donors. V shed 4 bases, J shed 4 bases, and the junction held 7 bases outside the gene matches. The CDR3 extends over 15 amino acids. CDR1 is SGHRS and CDR2 is YFSETQ in the germline V gene. The study's findings and limits: Sequencing likely caused a cluster of highly shared sequence variants. Per published accounts, TCR beta sequences correctly predicted the HLA-A and HLA-B alleles of most subjects.

Points on this clone: Its specificity is not known.

60 Vbeta and 13 Jbeta primers were used in PCR. Clones were read by immunoSEQ multiplex PCR, and TCRdb kept only the in-frame ones, dropping some. The repertoire consists of about 120,000 clones, with around 66% occurring once and the leading ten covering under 9.5%. Sequencing was performed on PBMCs. The chain employs TRBV5-1 and TRBJ1-5, with 8 nucleotides matching TRBD1. The clonotype was recovered from a woman aged 40 to 50 in good health and CMV-seropositive. Here the CDR3 reads CASSPTTGDNQPQHF. CDR3 nucleotide sequence: TGCGCCAGCAGCCCCACGACAGGGGATAATCAGCCCCAGCATTTT.